The 5 T cell receptor beta chains presented below share a single source sample, sequenced in a study of shared clonotypes between healthy human individuals. Only in-frame clones appear in the TCRdb table, and some are missing; sequencing was by immunoSEQ multiplex PCR. The sample has under 1,900,000 clones; around 98.5% are singletons. Sample: naive CD4+ T cells sorted from blood. The subset is: CD45RA+ positively selected. The receptor set was obtained from a man younger than 40 in good health.

This chain connects TRBV11-2 to TRBJ2-1; D might be TRBD2 (6 bases). The CDR3 is 17 amino acids. Trimming pared 1 base from V and 5 bases from J, leaving 18 bases between. Per the germline V gene, CDR1 is SGHAT and CDR2 is FQNNGV. The CDR3 protein is CASSLAGAGLPHNEQFF. CDR3 coding DNA: TGTGCCAGCAGCTTAGCGGGAGCGGGTCTTCCCCACAATGAGCAGTTCTTC.

The rearrangement joins TRBV11-2 to TRBJ1-4; the D is unclear. Germline assignment: CDR1 SGHAT and CDR2 FQNNGV. The ends were cut back, 5 bases at V and 4 bases at J, with 8 bases in the middle. CDR3 length equals 13 residues. The CDR3 coding sequence is TGTGCCAGCAGCATAAGCTTTAATGAAAAACTGTTTTTT. As protein: CASSISFNEKLFF.

This clone was observed once. The CDR3 spells CASSAPKSGSVETQYF. CDR3 bases: TGCGCCAGCAGCGCACCCAAGAGCGGGAGCGTCGAGACCCAGTACTTC. The chain is built from TRBV5-1 and TRBJ2-5, with TRBD2 matching over 8 bases. This CDR3 contains 16 residues. The ends lost 4 bases at V and 5 bases at J; junction bases unmatched: 13. Germline V gene lookup returns CDR1 SGHRS and CDR2 YFSETQ.

The chain is built from TRBV28 and TRBJ2-7; 9 nucleotides agree with TRBD1. Germline CDR1 reads MDHEN; CDR2 reads SYDVKM. V was clipped by 5 bases and J by 1 base; unmatched bases: 6. The CDR3 consists of 15 residues. CDR3 coding DNA: TGTGCCAGCAGTCCTCCGGGACAGGGATCCTACGAGCAGTACTTC. This encodes CASSPPGQGSYEQYF.

Concerning this clone itself: The same CDR3 arises from other DNA sequences in this sample as well. This chain joins TRBV7-8 and TRBJ2-7; D not resolved. The germline V and J ends were trimmed by 1 base and 1 base, with 8 bases remaining between them. Germline assignment: CDR1 SGHVS and CDR2 FQNEAQ. The CDR3 runs to 14 residues. The CDR3 DNA reads TGTGCCAGCAGCTTAGTAGGAGCGTCCTACGAGCAGTACTTC. It specifies CASSLVGASYEQYF.